Below are 8 T cell receptor beta chains sequenced from a single sample in a study of blood T cells in healthy people across ages. Then a second PCR, running roughly 6 to 12 cycles, was carried out with a sample-barcoded 5' primer and a J-beta primer mix. TCRdb itself ran the 5' RACE reads through MiXCR, one entry per CDR3 protein. The sample contains 800,000 to 1,300,000 distinct CDR3 sequences, around 27% of which appear only once. The same data also went into a second study, on T cells of mothers and their children.

Sample: blood. The source is a girl aged 2-10 years in good health.

The V call is TRBV24-1, the J call TRBJ2-1; tentative D call: TRBD1 (5 bases). The CDR3 has 13 amino acids. Looked up from germline, CDR1 is KGHDR and CDR2 is SFDVKD. V shed 9 bases and J shed 4 bases, with 12 bases lying between them. Here the CDR3 reads CATLSDSYNEQFF. Here the CDR3 DNA reads TGTGCCACCCTTTCCGACAGTTACAATGAGCAGTTCTTC.

In its sample, this clonotype was seen a few times. The CDR3 DNA is TGCGCCAGCACAAGTGAGGGGAACATTCAGTACTTC. As protein: CASTSEGNIQYF. The chain recombines TRBV5-1 with TRBJ2-4; either TRBD1 or TRBD2 may supply D (5 bases each). Trimming removed 6 bases at V and 7 bases at J, with 11 bases between. The germline V gene has CDR1 SGHRS and CDR2 YFSETQ. CDR3 length equals 12 residues. Based on the CDR3 plus reference TRBV5-1 and TRBJ2-4, the full variable domain is KAGVTQTPRYLIKTRGQQVTLSCSPISGHRSVSWYQQTPGQGLQFLFEYFSETQRNKGNFPGRFSGRQFSNSRSEMNVSTLELGDSALYLCASTSEGNIQYFGAGTRLSVL.

This clonotype was found many times. The chain is built from TRBV6-6 and TRBJ2-5; no firm D call. The CDR3 runs to 12 residues. Germline CDR1 is MNHNY and CDR2 is SVGAGI (reference sequence). Trimming took 0 bases from V and 5 from J, leaving 4 bases between them. The CDR3 DNA sequence: TGTGCCAGCAGTTACTCGGGGGAGACCCAGTACTTC. This codes for CASSYSGETQYF.

This clonotype was detected only a few times. This chain connects TRBV7-9 to TRBJ1-2; TRBD1 might be the D (6 bases). Germline lookup yields CDR1 SEHNR and CDR2 FQNEAQ (reference sequence). The CDR3 covers 13 residues. V was shortened by 5 bases and J by 8 bases, with 15 bases between the two germline ends. The CDR3 DNA reads as TGTGCCAGCAGCCCCGTACAGGGTACGGGCTACACCTTC. This gives the protein CASSPVQGTGYTF.

The chain is built from TRBV9 and TRBJ2-5; unclear D gene. The J call is uncertain, as TRBJ2-1 better fits the DNA end. Germline V gene lookup returns CDR1 SGDLS and CDR2 YYNGEE. CDR3 size: 13 residues. This CDR3 reads CASSVVEESEQFF. The CDR3 DNA reads TGTGCCAGCAGCGTAGTGGAAGAGAGTGAGCAGTTCTTC.

This clonotype appeared a few times. The chain is built from TRBV12-3 or TRBV12-4 and TRBJ2-5; TRBD2 aligns across 7 bases. The CDR3 totals 15 residues. V trimming: 6 bases; J trimming: 1 base; junction bases outside the gene matches: 8. The CDR3 nucleotides read TGTGCCAGCAGCCCAAGCGGGGTTCTCCAAGAGACCCAGTACTTC. The encoded protein is CASSPSGVLQETQYF.

This clonotype was seen a few times. This sequence joins TRBV7-9 and TRBJ2-3; perhaps TRBD2 as D (6 bases). CDR1 and CDR2 (germline): SEHNR, FQNEAQ (reference sequence). The CDR3 extends over 13 amino acids. V was trimmed by 11 bases and J by 4 bases, leaving 16 bases between them. CDR3 coding DNA: TGTGCCGGGGGGTGTTTTGACGCAGATACGCAGTATTTT. This encodes CAGGCFDADTQYF.

V and J are TRBV11-3 and TRBJ2-1; D uncertain. With the DNA end fitting TRBJ2-5 better, the J assignment may be wrong. CDR3 size: 13 residues. CDR1 is SGHNT, CDR2 YENEEA, per germline. CDR3 sequence reads: CASASYPQETQYF. CDR3 sequence (DNA): TGTGCCAGCGCGTCTTATCCTCAAGAGACCCAGTACTTC.